These 8 T cell receptor beta chains came from one sample sequenced in a study of blood T cell repertoires in COVID-19. Assay used: immunoSEQ multiplex PCR; TCRdb lists only in-frame clones, some missing. The table records about 150,000 clones, around 89% of them present only once. Sequenced input: peripheral blood. These receptors came from a woman aged 40 to 50 with acute or convalescent COVID-19.

This clone was detected only once. The chain couples TRBV6-5 to TRBJ1-2; the D is unclear. Looked up from germline, CDR1 is MNHEY and CDR2 is SVGAGI. CDR3 length: 12 residues. The germline V and J ends were trimmed by 7 bases and 1 base, with 7 bases remaining between them. The CDR3 spells CASTQVNYGYTF. DNA for the CDR3: TGTGCCAGCACCCAGGTTAACTATGGCTACACCTTC.

This clone was seen a few times. This chain uses TRBV10-1 with TRBJ2-1; 8 bases fit TRBD2. V gave up 6 bases and J gave up 5 bases; unmatched junction bases: 9. Germline V gene sequence: CDR1 WNHNN, CDR2 SYGVQD (reference sequence). The CDR3 extends over 15 amino acids. The CDR3 is CASSVSGGLNNEQFF. The DNA of the CDR3 is TGCGCCAGCAGCGTGAGCGGGGGTCTCAACAATGAGCAGTTCTTC.

The chain joins TRBV7-9 to TRBJ2-3, with 7 bases aligning to TRBD2. Germline trimming cut 7 bases from V and 4 bases from J; bases unmatched to any gene: 14. The CDR3 runs 16 residues. In germline, CDR1 is SEHNR, CDR2 FQNEAQ (reference sequence). CDR3: CASIEVERGGADTQYF. Here the CDR3 DNA reads TGTGCCAGCATCGAGGTTGAGCGGGGAGGGGCAGATACGCAGTATTTT.

The rearrangement links TRBV9 to TRBJ2-3; D call uncertain. Trimming stripped 4 bases from V and 2 bases from J, with 5 bases between. Germline V gene lookup returns CDR1 SGDLS and CDR2 YYNGEE. This CDR3 is 12 amino acids long. CDR3 loop: CASSPITDTQYF. The CDR3 coding sequence is TGTGCCAGCAGCCCTATCACAGATACGCAGTATTTT.

The chain combines TRBV19 with TRBJ1-2; perhaps TRBD1 as D (6 bases). Deletions cut 1 base from V and 4 bases from J, with 13 bases between. The CDR3 contains 15 residues. The germline V gene has CDR1 LNHDA and CDR2 SQIVND (reference sequence). As DNA, the CDR3 is TGTGCCAGTAGTATAGGACAGGCGCTACTCTATGGCTACACCTTC. Translated, it gives CASSIGQALLYGYTF. Supplemented by reference TRBV19 and TRBJ1-2, the full variable domain reads DGGITQSPKYLFRKEGQNVTLSCEQNLNHDAMYWYRQDPGQGLRLIYYSQIVNDFQKGDIAEGYSVSREKKESFPLTVTSAQKNPTAFYLCASSIGQALLYGYTFGSGTRLTVV.

The CDR3 nucleotides are TGTGCCAGTAGTCGATACAGGAGCTCCTACGAGCAGTACTTC. Residues: CASSRYRSSYEQYF. The chain uses TRBV19 and TRBJ2-7; D might be TRBD1 (5 bases). The CDR3 is 14 residues long. Per the germline V gene, CDR1 is LNHDA and CDR2 is SQIVND (reference sequence). The V and J ends lost 5 bases and 0 bases respectively, with 11 bases between them. Together with reference TRBV19 and TRBJ2-7, the CDR3 gives the full variable domain: DGGITQSPKYLFRKEGQNVTLSCEQNLNHDAMYWYRQDPGQGLRLIYYSQIVNDFQKGDIAEGYSVSREKKESFPLTVTSAQKNPTAFYLCASSRYRSSYEQYFGPGTRLTVT.

V and J are TRBV3-1 (or the pseudogene TRBV3-2) and TRBJ2-3; perhaps TRBD2 as D (7 bases). Germline V CDR1 and CDR2: LGHDT, YNNKEL (reference sequence). V lost 1 base, J lost 6 bases, and 14 bases lay in between. This CDR3 has 15 amino acids. The CDR3 here is CASSQVGGALDTQYF. The CDR3 DNA reads TGTGCCAGCAGCCAAGTTGGGGGGGCCCTTGATACGCAGTATTTT.

This chain uses TRBV9 with TRBJ2-3; 7 nucleotides match TRBD2. The CDR3 covers 15 residues. V lost 0 bases to trimming and J lost 4 bases; unmatched junction nucleotides: 5. Looked up from germline, CDR1 is SGDLS and CDR2 is YYNGEE. For the CDR3, the DNA is TGTGCCAGCAGCGTAGTGGCGGGAGCCGCAGATACGCAGTATTTT. This encodes CASSVVAGAADTQYF.